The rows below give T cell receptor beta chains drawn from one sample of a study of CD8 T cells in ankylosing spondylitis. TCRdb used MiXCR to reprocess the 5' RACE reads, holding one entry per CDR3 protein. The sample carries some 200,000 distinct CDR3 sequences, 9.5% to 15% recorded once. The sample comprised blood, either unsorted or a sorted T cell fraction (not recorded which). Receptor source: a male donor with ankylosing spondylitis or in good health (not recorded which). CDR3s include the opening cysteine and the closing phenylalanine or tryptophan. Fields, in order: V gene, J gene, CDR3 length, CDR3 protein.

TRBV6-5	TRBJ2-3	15	CASSYPASGADTQYF
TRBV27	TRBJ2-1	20	CASSLVPSASGRGVYNEQFF
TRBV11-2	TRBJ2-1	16	CASSLLGGSVYNEQFF
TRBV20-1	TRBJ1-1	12	CSAGRGVTEAFF
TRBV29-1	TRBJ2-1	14	CSVAPLGPYNEQFF
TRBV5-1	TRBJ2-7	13	CASSWSSPYEQYF
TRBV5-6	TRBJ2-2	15	CASSSSDLFTGELFF
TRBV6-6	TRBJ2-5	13	CASSWQVTETQYF
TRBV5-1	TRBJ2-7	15	CASSLRATEDYEQYF
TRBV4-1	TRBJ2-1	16	CASSQEASGAYNEQFF
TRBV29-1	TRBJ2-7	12	CSVEDLREGQYF
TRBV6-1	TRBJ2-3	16	CASSPRTGSFTDTQYF
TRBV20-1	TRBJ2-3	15	CSARGLTGFTDTQYF
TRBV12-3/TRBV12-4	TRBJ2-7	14	CASSPWTGVGEQYF
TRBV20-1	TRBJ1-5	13	CSAWDRGPQPQHF
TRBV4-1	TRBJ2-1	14	CASSQAGLADEQFF
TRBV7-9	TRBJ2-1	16	CASSPVGLAGDNEQFF
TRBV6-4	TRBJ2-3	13	CASSNSPGKILYF
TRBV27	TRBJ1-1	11	CASVTGGTAFF
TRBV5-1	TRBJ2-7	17	CASSGRDESSPPYEQYF